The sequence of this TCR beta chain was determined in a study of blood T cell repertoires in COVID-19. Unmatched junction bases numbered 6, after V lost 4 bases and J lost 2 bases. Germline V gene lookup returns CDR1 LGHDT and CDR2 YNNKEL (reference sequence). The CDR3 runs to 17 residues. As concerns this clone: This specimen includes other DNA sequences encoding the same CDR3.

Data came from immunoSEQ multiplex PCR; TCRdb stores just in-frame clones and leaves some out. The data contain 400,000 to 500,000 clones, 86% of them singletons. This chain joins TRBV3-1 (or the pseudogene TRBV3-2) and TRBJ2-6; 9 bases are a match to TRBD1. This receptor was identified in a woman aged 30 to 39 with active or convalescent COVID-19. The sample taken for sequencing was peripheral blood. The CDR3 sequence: CASSPGTGWAGANVLTF. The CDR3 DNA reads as TGTGCCAGCAGCCCCGGGACAGGGTGGGCTGGGGCCAACGTCCTGACTTTC.